This passage covers 11 T cell receptor beta chains from one sample sequenced in a study of technical replicates of blood from several donors. Sequencing used immunoSEQ multiplex PCR; TCRdb keeps in-frame clones, though not all of them. Of some 100,000 clones listed, nearly 96% are singletons. Sample: T cells isolated from PBMCs. The receptor source for this set is a human donor in good health.

The chain couples TRBV18 to TRBJ2-1, with a possible D match to TRBD2 (7 bases). The CDR3 spans 17 residues. The V end lost 3 bases, the J end lost 0 bases, and 15 bases lay between the germline ends. Germline V gives CDR1 KGHSH, CDR2 LQKENI. CDR3: CASSPRRGGSSYNEQFF. CDR3 DNA: TGTGCCAGCTCACCCAGAAGGGGGGGGAGCTCCTACAATGAGCAGTTCTTC.

The chain uses TRBV11-2 and TRBJ2-1, with D possibly TRBD2 on 6 matching bases. Germline V gene sequence: CDR1 SGHAT, CDR2 FQNNGV. Trimming took 7 bases from V and 0 from J, leaving 7 bases between them. The CDR3 is 13 amino acids. The CDR3 is CASTGSSYNEQFF. The CDR3 DNA reads TGTGCCAGCACCGGGAGCTCCTACAATGAGCAGTTCTTC. The entire variable domain, with the rest obtained from reference TRBV11-2 and TRBJ2-1, is as follows: EAGVAQSPRYKIIEKRQSVAFWCNPISGHATLYWYQQILGQGPKLLIQFQNNGVVDDSQLPKDRFSAERLKGVDSTLKIQPAKLEDSAVYLCASTGSSYNEQFFGPGTRLTVL.

The rearrangement links TRBV7-6 to TRBJ2-1; TRBD2 aligns across 11 bases. There are 16 residues in the CDR3. Germline assignment: CDR1 SGHVS and CDR2 FNYEAQ. The J segment lost 3 bases and the V segment lost 5 bases, leaving 6 bases of the junction unmatched. CDR3 DNA: TGTGCCAGCAGCCCACAACTAGCGGGGGACTACAATGAGCAGTTCTTC. Amino acids: CASSPQLAGDYNEQFF. The variable domain in full, with the rest retrieved from reference TRBV7-6 and TRBJ2-1, is GAGVSQSPRYKVTKRGQDVALRCDPISGHVSLYWYRQALGQGPEFLTYFNYEAQQDKSGLPNDRFSAERPEGSISTLTIQRTEQRDSAMYRCASSPQLAGDYNEQFFGPGTRLTVL.

The chain employs TRBV7-6 and TRBJ2-5; 7 bases map to TRBD2. This CDR3 has 14 residues. Germline CDR1 is SGHVS and CDR2 is FNYEAQ. V lost 3 bases to trimming and J lost 4 bases; unmatched junction nucleotides: 5. CDR3 sequence (DNA): TGTGCCAGCAGCTTCTATGGACTAGGAGAGACCCAGTACTTC. Its translation is CASSFYGLGETQYF.

The CDR3 loop reads CASSTDRDQPQHF. The DNA for the CDR3 is TGTGCCAGCAGCACCGATCGGGATCAGCCCCAGCATTTT. The genes are TRBV5-4 and TRBJ1-5; D gene unclear. Germline lookup yields CDR1 SGHNT and CDR2 YYREEE (reference sequence). Trimming took off 4 bases at V and 5 bases at J, with 10 bases between the two ends. This CDR3 contains 13 residues.

The chain joins TRBV23-1 to TRBJ1-2, with D hard to call. TRBV23-1 is an ORF; its function is uncertain. V was trimmed by 7 bases and J by 4 bases, leaving 22 bases between them. The CDR3 sequence is 16 residues long. The CDR3 sequence: CASNPNLLGVTYGYTF. CDR3 DNA: TGCGCCAGCAATCCAAACCTGCTCGGGGTGACCTATGGCTACACCTTC.

This chain links TRBV9 with TRBJ2-7; 11 bases map to TRBD2. This CDR3 contains 17 residues. Germline-derived CDR1 and CDR2 are SGDLS and YYNGEE. With V trimmed by 2 bases and J by 3 bases, 10 bases remained unmatched. The CDR3 DNA sequence: TGTGCCAGCAGCGTCGGTCTTCAAGGGACTAGCGGCTACGAGCAGTACTTC. Translated: CASSVGLQGTSGYEQYF.

The count of this clone is one. V is TRBV4-1 and J is TRBJ2-5; D may be TRBD1 (7 bases). From germline, CDR1 is MGHRA and CDR2 YSYEKL. The V end was cut by 0 bases, the J end by 4 bases, with 12 bases between. There are 15 residues in the CDR3. CDR3 sequence reads: CASSQEGQGGETQYF. Here the CDR3 DNA reads TGCGCCAGCAGCCAAGAGGGCCAGGGGGGAGAGACCCAGTACTTC.

V gene TRBV4-1 combines with J gene TRBJ2-1, with 14 bases that match TRBD2. Germline V lookup: CDR1 MGHRA, CDR2 YSYEKL. CDR3 length: 17 amino acids. Unmatched junction bases numbered 14, after V lost 0 bases and J lost 16 bases. The CDR3 loop is CASSQDRLAGGPGDEFF. Written as DNA, the CDR3 is TGCGCCAGCAGCCAAGACCGACTAGCGGGAGGGCCGGGGGACGAATTCTTC.

The chain joins TRBV29-1 to TRBJ1-1; D possibly corresponds to TRBD1 (6 bases). Per the germline V gene, CDR1 is SQVTM and CDR2 is ANQGSEA. The germline V and J ends were trimmed by 5 bases and 3 bases, with 13 bases remaining between them. The CDR3 has 13 residues. The CDR3 loop is CSVSWGRDTEAFF. CDR3 in DNA: TGCAGCGTTAGTTGGGGGCGGGACACTGAAGCTTTCTTT.

This clone was detected once. The J gene is TRBJ2-7, the V gene TRBV7-9; D remains ambiguous. Germline CDR1 reads SEHNR; CDR2 reads FQNEAQ (reference sequence). This CDR3 region has 12 residues. V lost 2 bases, J lost 2 bases, and 4 bases lay in between. In nucleotides, the CDR3 is TGTGCCAGCAGCTTAATAGCCTACGAGCAGTACTTC. This translates into CASSLIAYEQYF.